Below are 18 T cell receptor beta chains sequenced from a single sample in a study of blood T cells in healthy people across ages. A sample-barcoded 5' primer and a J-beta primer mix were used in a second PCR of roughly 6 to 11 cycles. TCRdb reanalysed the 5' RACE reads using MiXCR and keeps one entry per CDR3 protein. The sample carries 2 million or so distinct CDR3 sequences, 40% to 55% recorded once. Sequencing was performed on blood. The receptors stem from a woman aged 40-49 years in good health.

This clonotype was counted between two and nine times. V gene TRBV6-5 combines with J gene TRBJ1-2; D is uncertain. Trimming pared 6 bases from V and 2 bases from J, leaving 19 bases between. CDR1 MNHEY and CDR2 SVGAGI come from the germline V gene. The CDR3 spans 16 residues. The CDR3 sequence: CASSRPVVGGNYGYTF. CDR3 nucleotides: TGTGCCAGCAGCCGACCGGTGGTAGGAGGAAACTATGGCTACACCTTC.

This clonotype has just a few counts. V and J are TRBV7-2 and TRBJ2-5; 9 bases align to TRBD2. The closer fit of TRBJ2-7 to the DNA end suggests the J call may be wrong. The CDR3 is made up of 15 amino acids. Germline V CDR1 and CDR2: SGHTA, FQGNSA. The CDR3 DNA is TGTGCCAGCAGCTATCGGGGCGGGGGGGGCTACGAGCAGTACTTC. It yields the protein CASSYRGGGGYEQYF.

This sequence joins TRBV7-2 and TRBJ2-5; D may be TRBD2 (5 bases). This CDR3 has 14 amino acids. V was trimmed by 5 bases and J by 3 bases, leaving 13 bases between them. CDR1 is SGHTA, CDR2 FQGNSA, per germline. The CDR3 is CTSSPPDSEETQYF. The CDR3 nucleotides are TGTACCAGCAGCCCACCGGACTCGGAAGAGACCCAGTACTTC.

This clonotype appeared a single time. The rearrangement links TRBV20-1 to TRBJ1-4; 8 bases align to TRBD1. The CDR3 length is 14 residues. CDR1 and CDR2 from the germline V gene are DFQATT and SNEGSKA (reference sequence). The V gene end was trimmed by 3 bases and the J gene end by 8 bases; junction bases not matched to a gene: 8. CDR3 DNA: TGCAGTGCTAGGAAGGACAGGGCAGACGAAAAACTGTTTTTT. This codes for CSARKDRADEKLFF.

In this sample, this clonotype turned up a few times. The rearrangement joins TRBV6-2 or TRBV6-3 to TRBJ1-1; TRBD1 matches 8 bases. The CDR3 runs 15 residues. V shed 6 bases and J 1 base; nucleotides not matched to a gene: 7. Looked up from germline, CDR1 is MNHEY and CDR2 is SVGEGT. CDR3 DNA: TGTGCCAGCAGGGACGTGGGGACAGGGAACACTGAAGCTTTCTTT. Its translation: CASRDVGTGNTEAFF.

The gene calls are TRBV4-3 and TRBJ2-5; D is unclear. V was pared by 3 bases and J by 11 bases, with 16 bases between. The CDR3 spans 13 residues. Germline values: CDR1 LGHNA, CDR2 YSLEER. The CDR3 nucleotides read TGCGCCAGCAGCCACGTAAGCTACAATGAGCAGTACTTC. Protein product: CASSHVSYNEQYF.

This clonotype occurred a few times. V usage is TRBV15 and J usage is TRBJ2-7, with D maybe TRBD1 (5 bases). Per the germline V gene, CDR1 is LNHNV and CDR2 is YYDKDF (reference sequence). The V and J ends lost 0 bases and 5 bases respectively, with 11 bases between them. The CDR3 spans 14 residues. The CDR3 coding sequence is TGTGCCACCAGCAGAGATCAGGGTCCGGACGAGCAGTACTTC. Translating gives CATSRDQGPDEQYF.

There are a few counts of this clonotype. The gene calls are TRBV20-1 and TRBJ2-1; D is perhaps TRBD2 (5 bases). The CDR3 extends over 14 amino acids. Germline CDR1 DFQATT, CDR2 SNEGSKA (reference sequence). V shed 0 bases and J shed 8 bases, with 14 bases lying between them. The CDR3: CSARDREKFHEQFF. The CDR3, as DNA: TGCAGTGCTAGAGATAGGGAGAAGTTCCATGAGCAGTTCTTC.

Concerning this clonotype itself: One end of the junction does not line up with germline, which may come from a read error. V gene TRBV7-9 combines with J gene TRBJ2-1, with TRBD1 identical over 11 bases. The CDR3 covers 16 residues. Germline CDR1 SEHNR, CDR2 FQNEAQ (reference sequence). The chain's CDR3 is CASSLAAGQGANEQFF. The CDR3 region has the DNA TGTGCCAGCAGCCTAGCAGCAGGACAGGGGGCTAATGAGCAGTTCTTC.

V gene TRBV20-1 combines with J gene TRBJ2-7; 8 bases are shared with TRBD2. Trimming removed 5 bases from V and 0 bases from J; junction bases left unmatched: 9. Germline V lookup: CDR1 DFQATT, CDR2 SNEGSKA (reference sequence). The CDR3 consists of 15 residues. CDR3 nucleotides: TGCAGTGCTCCCCCGGAGCGGGGGAGCTCCTACGAGCAGTACTTC. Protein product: CSAPPERGSSYEQYF.

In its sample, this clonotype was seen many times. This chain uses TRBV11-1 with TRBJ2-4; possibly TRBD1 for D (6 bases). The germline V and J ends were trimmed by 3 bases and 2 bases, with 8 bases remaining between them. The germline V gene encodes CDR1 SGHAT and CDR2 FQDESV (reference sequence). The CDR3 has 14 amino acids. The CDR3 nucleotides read TGTGCCAGCAGCTTGGACAGATCCAAAAACATTCAGTACTTC. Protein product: CASSLDRSKNIQYF.

CDR3 nucleotide sequence: TGTGCCAGCAGTTTGTCCCAACCTCCTTTCACTAATCATGCCAAAAACATTCAGTACTTC. Translation: CASSLSQPPFTNHAKNIQYF. V is TRBV28 and J is TRBJ2-4; D ambiguous. Germline CDR1 is MDHEN and CDR2 is SYDVKM. The CDR3 contains 20 residues. Trimming stripped 3 bases from V and 1 base from J, with 25 bases between. The full variable domain, completed using reference TRBV28 and TRBJ2-4, is DVKVTQSSRYLVKRTGEKVFLECVQDMDHENMFWYRQDPGLGLRLIYFSYDVKMKEKGDIPEGYSVSREKKERFSLILESASTNQTSMYLCASSLSQPPFTNHAKNIQYFGAGTRLSVL.

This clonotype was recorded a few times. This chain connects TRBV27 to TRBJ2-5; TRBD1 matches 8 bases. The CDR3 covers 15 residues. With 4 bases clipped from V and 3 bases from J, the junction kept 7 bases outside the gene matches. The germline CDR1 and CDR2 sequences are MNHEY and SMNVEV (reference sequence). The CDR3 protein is CASSSYLTGEETQYF. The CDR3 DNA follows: TGTGCCAGCAGTTCATACCTGACAGGGGAAGAGACCCAGTACTTC.

The CDR3 here is CASSSPPGLAGYTSTDTQYF. CDR3 nucleotide sequence: TGTGCCAGCAGTTCGCCACCGGGACTAGCGGGCTACACTAGCACAGATACGCAGTATTTT. V and J are TRBV2 and TRBJ2-3; 12 positions agree with TRBD2. This CDR3 spans 20 amino acids. V lost 5 bases and J lost 0; bases outside the gene matches: 15. Germline CDR1 reads SNHLY; CDR2 reads FYNNEI.

This CDR3 is CASRRGVNQPQHF. CDR3 coding DNA: TGTGCCAGCAGACGGGGGGTCAATCAGCCCCAGCATTTT. The chain couples TRBV12-3 or TRBV12-4 to TRBJ1-5, with TRBD1 as a possible D gene (5 bases). V lost 6 bases and J lost 3, with 9 bases in between. The CDR3 consists of 13 residues.

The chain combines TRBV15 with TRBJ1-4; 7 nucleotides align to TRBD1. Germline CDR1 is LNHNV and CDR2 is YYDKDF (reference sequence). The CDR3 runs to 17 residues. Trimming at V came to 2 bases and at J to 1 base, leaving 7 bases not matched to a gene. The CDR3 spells CATSRPGQRGTNEKLFF. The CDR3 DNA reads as TGTGCCACCAGCAGACCGGGACAGAGAGGAACTAATGAAAAACTGTTTTTT.

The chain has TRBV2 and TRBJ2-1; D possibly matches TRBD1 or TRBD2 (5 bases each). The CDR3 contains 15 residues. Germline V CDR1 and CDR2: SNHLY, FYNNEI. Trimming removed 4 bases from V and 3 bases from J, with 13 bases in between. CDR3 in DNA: TGTGCCAGCAGTGGCTGGGACCTCCACTACAATGAGCAGTTCTTC. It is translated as CASSGWDLHYNEQFF. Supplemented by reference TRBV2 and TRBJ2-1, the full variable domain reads EPEVTQTPSHQVTQMGQEVILRCVPISNHLYFYWYRQILGQKVEFLVSFYNNEISEKSEIFDDQFSVERPDGSNFTLKIRSTKLEDSAMYFCASSGWDLHYNEQFFGPGTRLTVL.

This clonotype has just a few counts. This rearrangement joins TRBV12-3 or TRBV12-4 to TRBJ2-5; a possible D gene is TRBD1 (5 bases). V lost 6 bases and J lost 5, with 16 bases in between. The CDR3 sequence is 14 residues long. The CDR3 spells CASRSQGMRETQYF. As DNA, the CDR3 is TGTGCCAGCAGGAGTCAGGGTATGAGGGAGACCCAGTACTTC.